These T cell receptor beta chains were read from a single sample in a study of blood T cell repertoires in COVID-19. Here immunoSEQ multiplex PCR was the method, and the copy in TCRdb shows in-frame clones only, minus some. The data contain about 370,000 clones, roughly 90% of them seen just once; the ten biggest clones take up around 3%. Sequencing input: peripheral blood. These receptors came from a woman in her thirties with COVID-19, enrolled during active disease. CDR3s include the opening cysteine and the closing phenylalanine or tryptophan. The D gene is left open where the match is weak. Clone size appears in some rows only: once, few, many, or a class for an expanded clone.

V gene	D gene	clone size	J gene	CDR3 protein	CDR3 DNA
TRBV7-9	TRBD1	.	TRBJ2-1	CASSPKGLDRYNEQFF	TGTGCCAGCAGCCCGAAGGGCCTGGACAGGTACAATGAGCAGTTCTTC
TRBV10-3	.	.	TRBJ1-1	CAISGHLGAEAFF	TGTGCCATCAGTGGGCATTTGGGCGCTGAAGCTTTCTTT
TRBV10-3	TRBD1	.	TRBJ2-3	CAISLGTGADTQYF	TGTGCCATCAGCTTAGGGACAGGGGCAGATACGCAGTATTTT
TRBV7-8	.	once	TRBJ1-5	CASSLGRAPVLRFQHF	TGTGCCAGCAGCTTAGGGAGGGCCCCCGTTTTGAGGTTCCAGCATTTT
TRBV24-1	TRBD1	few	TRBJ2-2	CATSDFGTGDTGELFF	TGTGCCACCAGTGATTTTGGGACAGGAGACACCGGGGAGCTGTTTTTT
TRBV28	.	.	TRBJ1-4	CASSSGGRADEKLFF	TGTGCCAGCAGTTCCGGAGGAAGGGCGGATGAAAAACTGTTTTTT
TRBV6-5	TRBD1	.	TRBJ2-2	CASSSRGSVELFF	TGTGCCAGCAGTTCCAGGGGGAGCGTGGAGCTGTTTTTT
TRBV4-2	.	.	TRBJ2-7	CASSLWGDEQYF	TGTGCCAGCAGCCTTTGGGGGGACGAGCAGTACTTC
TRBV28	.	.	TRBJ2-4	CASSFGGAGLAKNIQYF	TGTGCCAGCAGTTTCGGAGGAGCGGGCTTAGCCAAAAACATTCAGTACTTC
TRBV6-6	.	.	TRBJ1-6	CASRLGLTSPPLHF	TGTGCCAGCCGACTTGGTCTGACCTCCCCACCCCTCCACTTT
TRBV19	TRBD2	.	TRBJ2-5	CASGSGGATWGETQYF	TGTGCCAGTGGAAGCGGGGGCGCCACGTGGGGAGAGACCCAGTACTTC
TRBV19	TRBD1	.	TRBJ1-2	CASTPGTGYGYTF	TGTGCCAGTACCCCCGGGACAGGGTATGGCTACACCTTC
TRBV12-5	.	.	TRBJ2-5	CASGPVRAPQETQYF	TGTGCTAGTGGTCCGGTGCGGGCACCACAAGAGACCCAGTACTTC
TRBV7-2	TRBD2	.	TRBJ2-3	CASSPHSGRPWEAQYF	TGTGCCAGCAGCCCTCACAGCGGGAGGCCCTGGGAGGCGCAGTATTTT
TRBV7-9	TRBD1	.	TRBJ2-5	CASSPPDRGVVGQQETQYF	TGTGCCAGCAGCCCGCCGGACAGGGGAGTGGTCGGGCAGCAGGAGACCCAGTACTTC
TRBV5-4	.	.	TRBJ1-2	CASSLMGNYGYTF	TGTGCCAGCAGCTTAATGGGCAACTATGGCTACACCTTC
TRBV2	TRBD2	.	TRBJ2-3	CASSMRRLAGVSADTQYF	TGTGCCAGCAGTATGAGGCGACTAGCGGGGGTTAGCGCAGATACGCAGTATTTT
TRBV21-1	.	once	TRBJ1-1	CASSHGQENTEAFF	TGTGCCAGCAGCCACGGACAGGAGAACACTGAAGCTTTCTTT
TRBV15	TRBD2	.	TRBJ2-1	CATSTSGGAVYNEQFF	TGTGCCACCAGCACTAGCGGGGGGGCCGTTTACAATGAGCAGTTCTTC
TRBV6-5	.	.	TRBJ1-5	CASSYSRRGQPQHF	TGTGCCAGCAGTTACTCCCGGCGGGGTCAGCCCCAGCATTTT
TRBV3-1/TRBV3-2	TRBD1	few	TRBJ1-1	CASSHRDREAFF	TGTGCCAGCAGCCATAGGGACAGAGAAGCTTTCTTT
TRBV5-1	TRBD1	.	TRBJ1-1	CASSLEQGYTEAFF	TGCGCCAGCAGCCTAGAACAGGGGTACACTGAAGCTTTCTTT
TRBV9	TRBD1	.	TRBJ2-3	CASSVMTGGSDTQYF	TGTGCCAGCAGCGTCATGACAGGGGGCTCAGATACGCAGTATTTT
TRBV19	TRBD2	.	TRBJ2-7	CASSALAGGSYEQYF	TGTGCCAGTAGTGCACTAGCGGGGGGTTCCTACGAGCAGTACTTC
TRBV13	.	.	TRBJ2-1	CASSLGREQFF	TGTGCCAGCAGCTTAGGTCGTGAGCAGTTCTTC
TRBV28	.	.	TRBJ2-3	CASCSPGDTQYF	TGTGCCAGCTGTTCGCCGGGAGATACGCAGTATTTT
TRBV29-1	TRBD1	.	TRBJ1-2	CSVGPGTGLRDYGYTF	TGCAGCGTCGGACCCGGGACAGGGCTCCGCGACTATGGCTACACCTTC
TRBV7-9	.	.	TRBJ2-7	CASSLEAMGYEQYF	TGTGCCAGCAGCTTAGAAGCGATGGGCTACGAGCAGTACTTC
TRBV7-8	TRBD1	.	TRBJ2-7	CASSIRDRGYEQYF	TGTGCCAGCAGCATCCGGGACAGGGGATACGAGCAGTACTTC
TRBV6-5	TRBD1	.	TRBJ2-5	CASSSPSGQGGETQYF	TGTGCCAGCAGTTCACCCTCGGGACAGGGGGGGGAGACCCAGTACTTC
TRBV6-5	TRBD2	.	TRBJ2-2	CASRGLDIGELFF	TGTGCCAGCAGGGGACTAGACATCGGGGAGCTGTTTTTT
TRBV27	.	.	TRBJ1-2	CASSSNRVGNGYTF	TGTGCCAGCAGTTCCAACAGGGTCGGGAATGGCTACACCTTC
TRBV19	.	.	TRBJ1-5	CASSIGPRSQPQHF	TGTGCCAGTAGTATAGGACCGAGGAGTCAGCCCCAGCATTTT
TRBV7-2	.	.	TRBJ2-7	CASSQRDFYPNEQYF	TGTGCCAGCAGCCAACGGGACTTCTACCCCAACGAGCAGTACTTC
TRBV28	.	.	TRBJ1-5	CASSPALGGQPQHF	TGTGCCAGCAGTCCCGCCCTGGGGGGTCAGCCCCAGCATTTT
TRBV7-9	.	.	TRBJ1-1	CASSLGQSEAFF	TGTGCCAGCAGCTTAGGACAGTCAGAAGCTTTCTTT
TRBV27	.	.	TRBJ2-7	CASSNQGSGEQYF	TGTGCCAGCAGTAACCAGGGATCGGGCGAGCAGTACTTC
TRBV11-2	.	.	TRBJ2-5	CASSSNLEETQYF	TGTGCCAGCAGCTCTAACCTTGAAGAGACCCAGTACTTC
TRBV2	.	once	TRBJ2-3	CASQAITNTDTQYF	TGTGCCAGCCAAGCGATAACTAACACAGATACGCAGTATTTT
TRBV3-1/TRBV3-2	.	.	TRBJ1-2	CASSQEMRGARGYTF	TGTGCCAGCAGCCAAGAGATGCGGGGGGCGCGAGGCTACACCTTC
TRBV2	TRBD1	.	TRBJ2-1	CASRRTGDSNEQFF	TGTGCCAGCAGGCGGACAGGGGATTCCAATGAGCAGTTCTTC
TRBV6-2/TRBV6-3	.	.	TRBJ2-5	CASSSGWETQYF	TGTGCCAGCAGTTCAGGGTGGGAGACCCAGTACTTC
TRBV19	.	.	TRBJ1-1	CASSSAGGTEAFF	TGTGCCAGTAGTTCGGCCGGGGGGACTGAAGCTTTCTTT
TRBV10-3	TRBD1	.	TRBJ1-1	CAIRSDRGRPTEAFF	TGTGCCATCAGGTCCGACAGGGGACGGCCCACTGAAGCTTTCTTT
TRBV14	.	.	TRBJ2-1	CASSRTTYNEQFF	TGTGCCAGCAGCCGGACTACCTACAATGAGCAGTTCTTC
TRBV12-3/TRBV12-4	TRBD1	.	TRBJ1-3	CASSRGQKNTIYF	TGTGCCAGCAGCCGGGGACAGAAAAACACCATATATTTT
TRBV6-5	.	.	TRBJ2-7	CASLSLGQNYEQYF	TGTGCCAGCCTTTCTCTCGGACAGAATTACGAGCAGTACTTC
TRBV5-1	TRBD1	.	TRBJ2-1	CASSLGTGHNEQFF	TGCGCCAGCAGCTTGGGGACAGGGCACAATGAGCAGTTCTTC
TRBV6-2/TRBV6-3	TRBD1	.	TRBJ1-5	CASSWDSYQPQHF	TGTGCCAGCAGCTGGGACAGCTATCAGCCCCAGCATTTT
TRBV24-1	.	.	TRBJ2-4	CATSDSRQIQYF	TGTGCCACCAGTGATTCCCGCCAGATTCAGTACTTC
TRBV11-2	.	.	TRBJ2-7	CASSIQGVYEQYF	TGTGCCAGCAGCATACAGGGAGTGTACGAGCAGTACTTC
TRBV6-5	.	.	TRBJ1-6	CASSYSVKHSPLHF	TGTGCCAGCAGTTACTCGGTCAAGCATTCACCCCTCCACTTT
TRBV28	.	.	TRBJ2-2	CASSRVATGELFF	TGTGCCAGCAGTAGAGTAGCAACCGGGGAGCTGTTTTTT
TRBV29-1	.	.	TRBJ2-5	CSVDRQAQETQYF	TGCAGCGTTGACAGACAAGCCCAAGAGACCCAGTACTTC
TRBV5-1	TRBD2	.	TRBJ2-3	CASSPGLAGADTQYF	TGCGCCAGCAGTCCTGGACTAGCGGGGGCAGATACGCAGTATTTT
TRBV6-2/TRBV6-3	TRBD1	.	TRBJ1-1	CASSTYRGQKGNTEAFF	TGTGCCAGCAGCACATACAGGGGGCAAAAAGGGAACACTGAAGCTTTCTTT
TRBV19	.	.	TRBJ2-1	CASSIATDSYNEQFF	TGTGCCAGTAGTATAGCTACAGACTCCTACAATGAGCAGTTCTTC
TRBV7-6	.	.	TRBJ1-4	CASSLAATNEKLFF	TGTGCCAGCAGCTTAGCCGCAACTAATGAAAAACTGTTTTTT
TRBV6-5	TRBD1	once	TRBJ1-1	CASPLRGRIDTEAFF	TGTGCCAGTCCTCTCAGGGGGAGGATTGACACTGAAGCTTTCTTT
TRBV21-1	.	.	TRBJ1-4	CASSNWIQGMNEKLFF	TGTGCCAGCAGCAACTGGATCCAGGGGATGAATGAAAAACTGTTTTTT